The sequence of this TCR beta chain was determined in a study of Ad26.COV2.S vaccination and SARS-CoV-2 variants. Study context: Of the COV1001 trial arms, the Ad26.COV2.S arm included the donor. The vaccine Ad26.COV2.S was put into the muscle once, or twice with 56 days between.

Study-level results: Vaccinees reportedly had broad spike-specific CD8+ and CD4+ T cell responses.

Profiled with immunoSEQ multiplex PCR; TCRdb holds only in-frame clones, not every one. The sample holds hundreds of thousands of clones, about 88% seen once. Concerning this clone itself: The target antigen is unknown.

Treatment given: roughly 20 received Ad26.COV2.S at low or high dose, single or two shots; 5 received placebo; per-sample allocation not given. Repertoires come from day 63 after the first vaccine or placebo injection. Aged 18-55 years, donor was enrolled in Boston in the early 2020s. The CDR3 runs to 13 residues. V dropped 6 bases and J dropped 5; count of bases not matched to a gene: 6. Sequences were derived from peripheral blood, sampled in a trial of Ad26.COV2.S vaccine versus placebo. The clonotype originates from a person between 18 and 65 years old who received the Ad26.COV2.S COVID-19 vaccine or a placebo. The chain is built from TRBV12-3 or TRBV12-4 and TRBJ2-7, with 8 positions matching TRBD1. The CDR3: CASRLTGVHEQYF. CDR3 bases: TGTGCCAGCAGGTTGACAGGGGTCCACGAGCAGTACTTC.